The 5 T cell receptor beta chains presented below share a single source sample, sequenced in a study of cytomegalovirus exposure and HLA in healthy donors. With 60 Vbeta and 13 Jbeta primers, the PCR was carried out. The assay was immunoSEQ multiplex PCR, and TCRdb's table has in-frame clones only and misses some. Of 95,000 to 100,000 clones listed, roughly three quarters are singletons. Source material: PBMCs. All receptors derive from a man aged 40-49 years in good health and CMV-seronegative.

V and J are TRBV25-1 and TRBJ2-7; weak D call: TRBD1 (5 bases). Trimming removed 6 bases from V and 2 bases from J, with 14 bases in between. Germline V gene lookup returns CDR1 MGHDK and CDR2 SYGVNS. The CDR3 has 14 residues. The CDR3 protein is CASSPIRAAYEQYF. Written as DNA, the CDR3 is TGTGCCAGCAGCCCCATCAGGGCCGCCTACGAGCAGTACTTC.

The rearrangement links TRBV7-9 to TRBJ1-2; the match to TRBD1 covers 8 bases. This CDR3 spans 13 amino acids. The germline V gene encodes CDR1 SEHNR and CDR2 FQNEAQ (reference sequence). V shed 5 bases and J 8 bases; nucleotides not matched to a gene: 7. In nucleotides, the CDR3 is TGTGCCAGCAGCCCCACAGGGGGGCGAGGCTACACCTTC. Translating gives CASSPTGGRGYTF. Based on the CDR3 plus reference TRBV7-9 and TRBJ1-2, the full variable domain is DTGVSQNPRHKITKRGQNVTFRCDPISEHNRLYWYRQTLGQGPEFLTYFQNEAQLEKSRLLSDRFSAERPKGSFSTLEIQRTEQGDSAMYLCASSPTGGRGYTFGSGTRLTVV.

The chain couples TRBV6-5 to TRBJ2-5; TRBD2 aligns across 11 bases. The CDR3 has 16 amino acids. The trim removed 2 bases at V and 5 bases at J, leaving 7 bases unmatched. Germline CDR1 is MNHEY and CDR2 is SVGAGI. The CDR3 region has the DNA TGTGCCAGCAGTTACAGTCGGGCTAGCGGGAGGGAGACCCAGTACTTC. Translation gives CASSYSRASGRETQYF.

The chain recombines TRBV30 with TRBJ1-1, with D hard to call. Germline V lookup: CDR1 GTSNPN, CDR2 SVGIG (reference sequence). CDR3 length: 13 amino acids. Trimming took 3 bases from V and 1 from J, leaving 9 bases between them. The CDR3 is CAWSSTRNTEAFF. CDR3 nucleotides: TGTGCCTGGAGCTCCACCAGGAACACTGAAGCTTTCTTT.

About this clone itself: At one end, the junction sequence differs from germline, possibly due to a read error. The chain joins TRBV7-9 to TRBJ2-7; D is possibly TRBD1 (6 bases). The V gene's germline CDR1 is SEHNR and CDR2 FQNEAQ (reference sequence). The CDR3 runs to 15 residues. CDR3 nucleotides: TGTTCCAGCAGCGCAACCGGGACACCGCACCACGAGCAGTACTTC. Protein: CSSSATGTPHHEQYF. Looking up the rest from reference TRBV7-9 and TRBJ2-7 gives the full variable domain: DTGVSQNPRHKITKRGQNVTFRCDPISEHNRLYWYRQTLGQGPEFLTYFQNEAQLEKSRLLSDRFSAERPKGSFSTLEIQRTEQGDSAMYLCSSSATGTPHHEQYFGPGTRLTVT.